This T cell receptor beta chain was sequenced in a study of T cells expressing NK-cell markers. The wider study: Seven of the eight sequenced donors were HCMV-seropositive; one was seronegative.

Germline V lookup: CDR1 SGHRS, CDR2 YFSETQ. The CDR3 runs to 16 residues. Comments on this clonotype: As yet, its antigen is unknown.

TCRdb reprocessed the 5' RACE reads, with one entry per CDR3 protein and no DNA. The sample totals some 140,000 distinct CDR3 sequences. Study-level findings and limits: The study found dominant NKG2C+ clonotypes at about 1.0-8% of CD8+ T cells in roughly six donors. A handful of donors showed these clonotypes also leading the CD3+CD56-NKG2C+ fraction.

This TCR was recovered from a woman in her 50s in good health. The chain is built from TRBV5-1 and TRBJ2-1; absent DNA, TCRdb's TRBD2 call cannot be checked. Sequenced: blood T cells: a sorted CD56 or NKG2C T cell subset, CD4+ or CD8+ T cells, or bulk PBMC T cells (not recorded which). CDR3 loop: CASSTGGLAGVYEQFF.